This T cell receptor beta chain is from a study of identical twins. The table lists this clonotype with a few counts. Its target is unknown. Trimming took 3 bases from V and 3 from J; bases not matched to a gene: 5. The CDR3 extends over 14 amino acids. Germline V gives CDR1 LGHNA, CDR2 YSLEER. TCRdb reprocessed the 5' RACE reads with MiXCR, giving one entry per CDR3 protein. The sample consists of some 760,000 distinct CDR3 sequences, over 15% of them appearing once. The study, taken as a whole, reports: Findings came from cross-sectional statistics, without long-term follow-up of donors. Researchers caution that invariant MAIT and iNKT cells could partly confound zero-insertion analyses.

These data are also associated with another study on T cells expressing NK-cell markers. From that second work: HCMV serostatus: seven of eight sequenced donors positive, one negative.

The sample was PBMCs. The V gene is TRBV4-3, the J gene TRBJ2-7; 7 nucleotides align to TRBD1. The sequence was obtained from a woman in her late teens or twenties in good health. CDR3 nucleotide sequence: TGCGCCAGCAGCCATACAGGGGCGAACTACGAGCAGTACTTC. Translation: CASSHTGANYEQYF.